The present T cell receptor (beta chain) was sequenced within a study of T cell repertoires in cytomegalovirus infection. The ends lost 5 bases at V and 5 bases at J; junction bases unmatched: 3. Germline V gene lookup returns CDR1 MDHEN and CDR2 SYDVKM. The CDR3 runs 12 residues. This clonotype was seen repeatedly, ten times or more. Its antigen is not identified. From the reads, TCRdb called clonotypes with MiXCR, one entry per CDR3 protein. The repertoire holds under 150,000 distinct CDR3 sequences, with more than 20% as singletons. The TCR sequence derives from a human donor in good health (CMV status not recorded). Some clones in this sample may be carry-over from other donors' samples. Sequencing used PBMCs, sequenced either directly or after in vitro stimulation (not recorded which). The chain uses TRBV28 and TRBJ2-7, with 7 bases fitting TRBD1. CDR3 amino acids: CASSNRGDEQYF. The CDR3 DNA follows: TGTGCCAGCAGTAACAGGGGCGACGAGCAGTACTTC.